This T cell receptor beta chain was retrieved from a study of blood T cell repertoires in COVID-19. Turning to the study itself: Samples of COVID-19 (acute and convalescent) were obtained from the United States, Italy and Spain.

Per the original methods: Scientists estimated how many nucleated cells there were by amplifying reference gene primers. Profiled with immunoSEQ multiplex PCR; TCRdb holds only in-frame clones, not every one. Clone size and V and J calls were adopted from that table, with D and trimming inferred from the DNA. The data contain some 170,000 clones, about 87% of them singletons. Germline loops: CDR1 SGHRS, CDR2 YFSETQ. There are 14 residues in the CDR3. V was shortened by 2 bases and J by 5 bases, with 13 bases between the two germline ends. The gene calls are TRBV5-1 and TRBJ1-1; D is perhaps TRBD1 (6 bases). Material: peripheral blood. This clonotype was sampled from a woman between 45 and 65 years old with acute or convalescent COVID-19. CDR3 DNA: TGCGCCAGCAGCTTTACCAACAGGGAGACTGAAGCTTTCTTT. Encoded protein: CASSFTNRETEAFF.